This entry describes one T cell receptor beta chain. Its specificity is not known. This specimen belongs to a study of cytomegalovirus exposure and HLA in healthy donors. Study-level results: The tendency of first-cohort TCR clusters to co-occur in the approximately 120 validation repertoires was identified by a subsequent analysis. The classifier reportedly diagnosed cytomegalovirus status with high specificity and sensitivity. A few chains tied to CMV proved CMV antigen-specific in vitro.

TCRdb's copy holds only in-frame clones and misses some; the assay was immunoSEQ multiplex PCR. This table has around 200,000 clones, 80% to 85% appearing once. Trimming pared 4 bases from V and 4 bases from J, leaving 12 bases between. Per germline, CDR1 MNHEY and CDR2 SVGAGI. The CDR3 has 14 residues. Sequencing was performed on PBMCs. The rearrangement joins TRBV6-5 to TRBJ2-3; D is ambiguous. This receptor was identified in a young woman in good health and CMV-seropositive. The CDR3 here is CASSSPRTADTQYF. The CDR3 nucleotides read TGTGCCAGCAGTTCCCCGAGAACCGCAGATACGCAGTATTTT.